The 17 T cell receptor beta chains listed next were all sequenced from one sample in a study of blood T cell repertoires in COVID-19. Here immunoSEQ multiplex PCR was the method, and the copy in TCRdb shows in-frame clones only, minus some. Found here are approximately 140,000 clones, roughly nine tenths of them singletons; the top ten hold about 4.2%. Sequenced material: peripheral blood. These receptors originate from a woman in her fifties or sixties with active or convalescent COVID-19.

This sequence joins TRBV9 and TRBJ2-6; D is unclear. The CDR3 spans 15 residues. Germline CDR1 reads SGDLS; CDR2 reads YYNGEE. Deletions cut 2 bases from V and 3 bases from J, with 9 bases between. The CDR3 region is CASSVLSYGANVLTF. The CDR3 DNA reads as TGTGCCAGCAGCGTCCTAAGCTATGGGGCCAACGTCCTGACTTTC.

The chain links TRBV19 to TRBJ2-1; TRBD2 agrees at 8 bases. The V gene end was trimmed by 3 bases and the J gene end by 3 bases; junction bases not matched to a gene: 4. Germline-derived CDR1 and CDR2 are LNHDA and SQIVND (reference sequence). The CDR3 contains 15 residues. The CDR3 spells CASSMHSGDYNEQFF. The CDR3 region has the DNA TGTGCCAGTAGTATGCATAGCGGGGACTACAATGAGCAGTTCTTC.

The chain carries TRBV14 and TRBJ2-2; 7 bases fit TRBD1. The length of the CDR3 is 17 residues. J was trimmed by 5 bases and V by 0 bases; bases with no gene match: 9. Germline-derived CDR1 and CDR2 are SGHDN and FVKESK. As DNA, the CDR3 is TGTGCCAGCAGCCAAGAAAAATGGGACAGAGTAACCGGGGAGCTGTTTTTT. It translates to CASSQEKWDRVTGELFF.

V and J are TRBV5-1 and TRBJ2-1, with D perhaps TRBD1 (6 bases). This CDR3 contains 16 residues. CDR1 is SGHRS, CDR2 YFSETQ, per germline. Trimming cost V 4 bases and J 4 bases, with 18 bases left between them. The CDR3 nucleotides read TGCGCCAGCAGCCAATTTTCCGGGACACGGTACAATGAGCAGTTCTTC. It specifies CASSQFSGTRYNEQFF.

The V gene is TRBV7-9, the J gene TRBJ2-5; maybe TRBD1 (6 bases). The CDR3 extends over 15 amino acids. The V end lost 5 bases, the J end lost 1 base, and 14 bases lay between the germline ends. Germline CDR1 reads SEHNR; CDR2 reads FQNEAQ (reference sequence). The CDR3 protein is CASSPGVAGQETQYF. CDR3 nucleotides: TGTGCCAGCAGCCCAGGGGTGGCGGGCCAAGAGACCCAGTACTTC.

The genes are TRBV19 and TRBJ1-5; 8 positions agree with TRBD1. The CDR3 loop spans 17 amino acids. In germline, CDR1 is LNHDA, CDR2 SQIVND (reference sequence). J gave up 5 bases and V 2 bases, and 11 bases lay outside the gene matches. CDR3 nucleotide sequence: TGTGCCAGTAGTATACGTCACAGGGGGGGGAAAGATCAGCCCCAGCATTTT. Translation: CASSIRHRGGKDQPQHF.

This chain links TRBV30 with TRBJ2-2; 8 nucleotides align to TRBD1. This CDR3 comprises 16 residues. Germline assignment: CDR1 GTSNPN and CDR2 SVGIG (reference sequence). Trimming at V came to 3 bases and at J to 3 bases, leaving 9 bases not matched to a gene. The CDR3 nucleotides read TGTGCCTGGAGGAAGGGGAGGACAGGGCACACCGGGGAGCTGTTTTTT. Amino acid sequence: CAWRKGRTGHTGELFF.

The J gene is TRBJ2-5, the V gene TRBV5-1; 8 nucleotides agree with TRBD1. Germline V gene sequence: CDR1 SGHRS, CDR2 YFSETQ. CDR3 length: 16 residues. The trim removed 0 bases at V and 1 base at J, leaving 5 bases unmatched. In nucleotides, the CDR3 is TGCGCCAGCAGCTTGGGGCCGCAGGGGGCCCAAGAGACCCAGTACTTC. Translating gives CASSLGPQGAQETQYF.

This clone has just one count. This CDR3 reads CASGSHAGNEQFF. The DNA of the CDR3 is TGTGCCAGCGGATCCCACGCAGGCAATGAGCAGTTCTTC. This chain links TRBV2 with TRBJ2-1; D ambiguous. The CDR3 length is 13 residues. The germline CDR1 and CDR2 sequences are SNHLY and FYNNEI. Trimming took off 8 bases at V and 6 bases at J, with 14 bases between the two ends.

V gene TRBV7-9 combines with J gene TRBJ2-1; 10 bases fit TRBD1. V dropped 5 bases and J dropped 9; count of bases not matched to a gene: 19. Germline CDR1 reads SEHNR; CDR2 reads FQNEAQ (reference sequence). There are 18 residues in the CDR3. The CDR3 here is CASSLRDRGLAFRSEQFF. The CDR3 DNA sequence: TGTGCCAGCAGCCTCCGGGACAGGGGATTGGCGTTTAGGAGTGAGCAGTTCTTC. Looking up the rest from reference TRBV7-9 and TRBJ2-1 gives the full variable domain: DTGVSQNPRHKITKRGQNVTFRCDPISEHNRLYWYRQTLGQGPEFLTYFQNEAQLEKSRLLSDRFSAERPKGSFSTLEIQRTEQGDSAMYLCASSLRDRGLAFRSEQFFGPGTRLTVL.

The gene calls are TRBV2 and TRBJ1-2; no firm D call. V was clipped by 7 bases and J by 0 bases, with 9 bases between them. Germline lookup yields CDR1 SNHLY and CDR2 FYNNEI. The CDR3 loop spans 13 amino acids. CDR3: CASKSVSNYGYTF. CDR3 coding DNA: TGTGCCAGCAAGTCGGTGTCTAACTATGGCTACACCTTC.

The V gene is TRBV2, the J gene TRBJ2-3; D is unclear. The CDR3 loop spans 13 amino acids. The germline V gene has CDR1 SNHLY and CDR2 FYNNEI. V lost 4 bases, J lost 7 bases, and 12 bases lay in between. The CDR3 DNA reads as TGTGCCAGCAGTGGGCAAACCTCCTATACGCAGTATTTT. It encodes CASSGQTSYTQYF.

The chain combines TRBV6-5 with TRBJ2-3; D gene uncertain. The germline CDR1 and CDR2 sequences are MNHEY and SVGAGI. V lost 2 bases, J lost 0 bases, and 6 bases lay in between. The CDR3 has 14 residues. DNA for the CDR3: TGTGCCAGCAGTTACATAAGCAGCACAGATACGCAGTATTTT. Its protein is CASSYISSTDTQYF.

This rearrangement joins TRBV29-1 to TRBJ1-2; the D gene is possibly TRBD1 (6 bases). This CDR3 region has 11 residues. V was cut by 4 bases and J by 3 bases, with 6 bases left in between. The germline V gene encodes CDR1 SQVTM and CDR2 ANQGSEA. DNA for the CDR3: TGCAGCGTTGGGACAGACTATGGCTACACCTTC. Protein: CSVGTDYGYTF.

J is TRBJ1-2 and V is TRBV5-1; D is perhaps TRBD1 (6 bases). Trimming removed 5 bases from V and 5 bases from J, with 13 bases in between. The CDR3 runs 13 residues. The V gene's germline CDR1 is SGHRS and CDR2 YFSETQ. CDR3 nucleotides: TGCGCCAGCAGTCCCAGCGACAGGTATGGCTACACCTTC. Protein: CASSPSDRYGYTF.

The V call is TRBV5-1, the J call TRBJ2-3; TRBD1 agrees at 7 bases. V dropped 4 bases and J dropped 0; count of bases not matched to a gene: 8. CDR3 length equals 16 residues. The germline CDR1 and CDR2 sequences are SGHRS and YFSETQ. The CDR3 is CASSVGTDGSTDTQYF. The DNA of the CDR3 is TGCGCCAGCAGCGTTGGGACAGACGGGAGCACAGATACGCAGTATTTT.

The chain joins TRBV2 to TRBJ2-5, with 7 bases fitting TRBD2. V was clipped by 4 bases and J by 0 bases; unmatched bases: 5. Looked up from germline, CDR1 is SNHLY and CDR2 is FYNNEI. This CDR3 has 15 amino acids. The CDR3 DNA sequence: TGTGCCAGCAGTGGGACTAGGGCGAACCAAGAGACCCAGTACTTC. Its translation: CASSGTRANQETQYF.